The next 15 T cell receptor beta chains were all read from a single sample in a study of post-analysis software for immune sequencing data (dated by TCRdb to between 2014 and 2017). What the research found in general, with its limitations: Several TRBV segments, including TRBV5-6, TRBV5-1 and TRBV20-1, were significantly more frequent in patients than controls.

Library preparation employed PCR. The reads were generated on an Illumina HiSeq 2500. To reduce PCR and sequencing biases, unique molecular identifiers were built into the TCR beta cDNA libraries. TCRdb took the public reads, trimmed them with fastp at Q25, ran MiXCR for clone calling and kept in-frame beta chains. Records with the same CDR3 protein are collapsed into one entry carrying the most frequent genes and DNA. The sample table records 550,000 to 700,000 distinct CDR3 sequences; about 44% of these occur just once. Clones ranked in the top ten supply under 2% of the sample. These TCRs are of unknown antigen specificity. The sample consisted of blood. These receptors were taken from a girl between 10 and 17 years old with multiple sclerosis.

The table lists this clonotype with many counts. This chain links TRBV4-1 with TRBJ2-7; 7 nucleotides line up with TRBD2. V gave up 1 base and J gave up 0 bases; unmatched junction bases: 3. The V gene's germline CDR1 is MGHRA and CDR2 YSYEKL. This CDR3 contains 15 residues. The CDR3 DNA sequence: TGCGCCAGCAGCCAAGTCGCTAGCGGCTCCTACGAGCAGTACTTC. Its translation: CASSQVASGSYEQYF.

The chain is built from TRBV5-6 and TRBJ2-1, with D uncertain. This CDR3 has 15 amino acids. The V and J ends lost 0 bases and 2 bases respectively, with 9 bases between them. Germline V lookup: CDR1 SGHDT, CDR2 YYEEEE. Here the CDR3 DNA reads TGTGCCAGCAGCTTGGGATTAACCCCCTACAATGAGCAGTTCTTC. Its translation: CASSLGLTPYNEQFF.

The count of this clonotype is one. CDR3 sequence reads: CSASIRDNQPQHF. DNA of the CDR3: TGCAGTGCTAGTATAAGGGATAATCAGCCCCAGCATTTT. The chain employs TRBV20-1 and TRBJ1-5; no reliable D call. This CDR3 spans 13 amino acids. Germline V CDR1 and CDR2: DFQATT, SNEGSKA (reference sequence). V gave up 3 bases and J gave up 4 bases, with 10 bases separating them.

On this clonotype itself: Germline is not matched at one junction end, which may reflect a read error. This chain's CDR3 is CTSSVATGGPYEQYF. In DNA, the CDR3 is TGTACCAGCAGCGTAGCGACAGGGGGCCCCTACGAGCAGTACTTC. The chain joins TRBV9 to TRBJ2-7; TRBD1 matches 10 bases. CDR1 is SGDLS and CDR2 is YYNGEE in the germline V gene. The CDR3 is 15 amino acids. Combining the CDR3 with reference TRBV9 and TRBJ2-7 gives the whole variable domain DSGVTQTPKHLITATGQRVTLRCSPRSGDLSVYWYQQSLDQGLQFLIQYYNGEERAKGNILERFSAQQFPDLHSELNLSSLELGDSALYFCTSSVATGGPYEQYFGPGTRLTVT.

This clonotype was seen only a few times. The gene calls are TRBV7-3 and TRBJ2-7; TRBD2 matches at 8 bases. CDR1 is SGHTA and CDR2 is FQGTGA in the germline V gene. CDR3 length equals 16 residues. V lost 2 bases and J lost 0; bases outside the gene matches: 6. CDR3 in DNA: TGTGCCAGCAGCTTAGGCCCAGCGGGGGTCTCCTACGAGCAGTACTTC. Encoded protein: CASSLGPAGVSYEQYF.

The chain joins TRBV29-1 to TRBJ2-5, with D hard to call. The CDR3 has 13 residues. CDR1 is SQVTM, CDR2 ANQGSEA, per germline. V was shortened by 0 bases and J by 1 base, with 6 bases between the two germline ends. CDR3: CSVEETAQETQYF. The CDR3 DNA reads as TGCAGCGTTGAAGAGACGGCCCAAGAGACCCAGTACTTC.

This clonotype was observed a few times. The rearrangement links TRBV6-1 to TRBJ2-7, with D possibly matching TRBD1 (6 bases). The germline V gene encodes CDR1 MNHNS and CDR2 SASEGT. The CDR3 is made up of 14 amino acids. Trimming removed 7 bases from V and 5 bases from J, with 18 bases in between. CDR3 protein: CASTPAPKGDEQYF. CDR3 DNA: TGTGCCAGCACGCCGGCCCCTAAGGGGGACGAGCAGTACTTC.

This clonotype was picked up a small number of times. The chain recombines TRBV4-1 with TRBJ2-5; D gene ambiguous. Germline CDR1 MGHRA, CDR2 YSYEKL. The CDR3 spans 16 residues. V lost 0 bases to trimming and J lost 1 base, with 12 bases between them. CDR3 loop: CASSQEQYGSQETQYF. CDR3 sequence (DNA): TGCGCCAGCAGCCAAGAACAGTATGGCTCCCAAGAGACCCAGTACTTC.

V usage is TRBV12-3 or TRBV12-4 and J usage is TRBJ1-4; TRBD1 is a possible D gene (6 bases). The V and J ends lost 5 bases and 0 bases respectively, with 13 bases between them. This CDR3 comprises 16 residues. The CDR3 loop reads CASSPGTSATNEKLFF. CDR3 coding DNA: TGTGCCAGCAGTCCGGGGACATCGGCAACTAATGAAAAACTGTTTTTT.

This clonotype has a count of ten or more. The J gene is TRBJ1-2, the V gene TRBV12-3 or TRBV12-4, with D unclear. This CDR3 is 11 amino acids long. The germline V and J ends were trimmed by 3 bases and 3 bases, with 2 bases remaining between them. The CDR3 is CASSLHYGYTF. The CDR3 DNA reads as TGTGCCAGCAGTTTGCACTATGGCTACACCTTC.

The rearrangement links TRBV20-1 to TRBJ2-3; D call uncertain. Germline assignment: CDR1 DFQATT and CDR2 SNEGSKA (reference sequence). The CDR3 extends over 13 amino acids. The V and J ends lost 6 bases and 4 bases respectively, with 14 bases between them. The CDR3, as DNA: TGCAGTGCCCTGACGCTAGACCCAGATACGCAGTATTTT. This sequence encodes CSALTLDPDTQYF.

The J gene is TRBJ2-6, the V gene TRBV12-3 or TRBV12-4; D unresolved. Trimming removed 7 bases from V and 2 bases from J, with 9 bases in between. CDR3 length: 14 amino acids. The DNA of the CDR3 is TGTGCCAGCACCCCAAGGGCTGGGGCCAACGTCCTGACTTTC. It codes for CASTPRAGANVLTF.

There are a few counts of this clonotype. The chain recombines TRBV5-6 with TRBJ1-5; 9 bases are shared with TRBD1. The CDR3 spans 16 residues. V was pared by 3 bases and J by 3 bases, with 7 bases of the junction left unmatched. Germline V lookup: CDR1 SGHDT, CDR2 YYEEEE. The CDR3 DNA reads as TGTGCCAGCAGCTCTCGACAGGGGGTTTACAATCAGCCCCAGCATTTT. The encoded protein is CASSSRQGVYNQPQHF. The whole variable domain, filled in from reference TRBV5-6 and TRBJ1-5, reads DAGVTQSPTHLIKTRGQQVTLRCSPKSGHDTVSWYQQALGQGPQFIFQYYEEEERQRGNFPDRFSGHQFPNYSSELNVNALLLGDSALYLCASSSRQGVYNQPQHFGDGTRLSIL.

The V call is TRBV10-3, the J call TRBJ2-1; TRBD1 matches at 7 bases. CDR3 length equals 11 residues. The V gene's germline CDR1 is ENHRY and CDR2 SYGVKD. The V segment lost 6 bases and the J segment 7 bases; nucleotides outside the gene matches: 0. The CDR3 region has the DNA TGTGCCATCAGGACAGGGAATGAGCAGTTCTTC. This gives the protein CAIRTGNEQFF.

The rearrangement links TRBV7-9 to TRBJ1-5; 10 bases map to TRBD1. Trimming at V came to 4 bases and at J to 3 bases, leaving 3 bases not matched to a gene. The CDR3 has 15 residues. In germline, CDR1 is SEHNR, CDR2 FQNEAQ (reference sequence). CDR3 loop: CASSSGTGDNQPQHF. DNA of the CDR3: TGTGCCAGCAGCTCCGGGACAGGGGACAATCAGCCCCAGCATTTT.